This entry describes one T cell receptor (beta chain). Germline V gene sequence: CDR1 SQVTM, CDR2 ANQGSEA. Trimming pared 2 bases from V and 4 bases from J, leaving 11 bases between. This CDR3 is built from 13 residues. This sample was included in a study of blood T cell repertoires in COVID-19. Across the whole study: From the United States, Italy and Spain came samples of acute and convalescent COVID-19. T cells, B-cell-depleted T cells, or PBMCs supplied cDNA or gDNA.

Study processing details: Amplifying reference gene primers gave estimates of nucleated cell counts. Method: immunoSEQ multiplex PCR; TCRdb's copy keeps in-frame clones and lacks some. The DNA gave D and trimming, while V, J and clone size come from that table. The sample shows approximately 100,000 clones, roughly 90% of them seen only once. The sequenced material came from peripheral blood. This TCR came from an older man with acute or convalescent COVID-19. The chain couples TRBV29-1 to TRBJ1-2; the D gene is possibly TRBD1 (6 bases). The CDR3 DNA is TGCAGCGTTGAATGGGACACCCCCTATGGCTACACCTTC. As protein: CSVEWDTPYGYTF. The full variable domain, with the rest looked up from reference TRBV29-1 and TRBJ1-2, is SAVISQKPSRDICQRGTSLTIQCQVDSQVTMMFWYRQQPGQSLTLIATANQGSEATYESGFVIDKFPISRPNLTFSTLTVSNMSPEDSSIYLCSVEWDTPYGYTFGSGTRLTVV.